This T cell receptor (beta chain) was observed in a study of T-cell memory formation after mild COVID-19. Study-wide points: Mainly CM and EM harbored the contracting CD4+ clones; mainly EMRA harbored the CD8+ ones. The appearance of some responding clones in pre-infection memory suggested that cross-reactive memory joined. While clones contracting from day 15 to 85 were balanced between CD4 and CD8, later expanders leaned CD4+.

Each CDR3 protein gets one entry after TCRdb re-called the 5' RACE reads with MiXCR. The repertoire has 450,000 or so distinct CDR3 sequences, 25% of them found once; the top ten carry roughly an eighth. There are many counts of this clonotype. Its antigen is currently unknown. From germline, CDR1 is MNHNS and CDR2 SASEGT. CDR3 length equals 15 residues. V lost 10 bases, J lost 1 base, and 17 bases lay in between. This receptor was taken from an adult woman who had mild COVID-19 (a few samples of this study predate the infection). Cell type and time point are not known. V is TRBV6-1 and J is TRBJ2-1; tentatively, D is TRBD1 (6 bases). Material: PBMCs or a T cell subset sorted from them (not recorded which). The CDR3: CATTLGAASYNEQFF. The CDR3 DNA reads as TGTGCCACCACCCTGGGGGCGGCGTCCTACAATGAGCAGTTCTTC.